This record concerns one T cell receptor beta chain sequence. The sample holds one count of this clone. No cognate antigen has been identified for it. The sample holds no much larger clone one base away, and base qualities are not on file. According to the germline V gene, CDR1 reads MNHEY and CDR2 reads SVGAGI. V has 4 bases trimmed and J has 7 bases trimmed; junction bases matching no gene number 8. There are 16 amino acids in the CDR3, from cysteine to phenylalanine inclusive. Here the CDR3 DNA is all that survives: 48 bases in frame from base 1. These data come from a study of graft-versus-host responses after intestinal transplantation (dated by TCRdb to about 2021). About the investigation overall: The transplants that recipients received were multivisceral, liver-intestinal, or isolated intestinal. All recipients received anti-thymocyte globulin induction followed by maintenance tacrolimus and steroids for approximately 3 years. After intestinal transplantation, graft-versus-host and host-versus-graft alloreactive T cell clones in the graft, circulation and bone marrow were tracked using bulk TCR-beta CDR3 sequencing. Alloreactive clones were identified by sequencing pre-transplant mixed lymphocyte reaction products and comparing these products with unstimulated pre-transplant donor and recipient T cells. Of the 20 to 25 intestinal transplant recipients enrolled in the cohort, one of whom was a retransplant, a few patients without pretransplant specimens were excluded. Donor T cell macrochimerism was defined as a peak of at least 4% donor T cells among recipient peripheral blood mononuclear cells. Rather than being sequenced by the commercial service, samples from a few later patients were sequenced in-house on an Illumina MiSeq and processed with MiXCR. Broad study findings and their caveats: Early after transplant, peak levels of circulating GvH clones were associated with declines in HvG clones. GvH clones were detected in recipient bone marrow, and some of these GvH clones were observed earlier in ileal mucosa or blood, consistent with an intestinal mucosal origin. The conclusions were limited by the relatively low number and heterogeneity of the intestinal transplant patients. Patients with donor T cell macrochimerism had high GvH to HvG T cell clonal ratios in their allografts.

This sample's time point label indicates: cells obtained before transplantation from donor or recipient. CD3+CD4+ and CD3+CD8+ populations were FACS-sorted from unstimulated pre-transplant donor and recipient cells taken from spleen or lymph nodes. The receptor library was made with the immunoSEQ multiplex PCR assay. For most patients, genomic DNA was isolated using the Qiagen DNeasy Blood and Tissue Kit and was shipped frozen to Adaptive Biotechnologies for TCR sequencing. For most patients, genomic DNA was subjected to high-throughput TCR-beta CDR3 sequencing by Adaptive Biotechnologies. On the study's bioinformatics: Adaptive's ImmunoSEQ software supplied the TCR sequencing data for 15 to 20 patients, while MiXCR and VDJtools were used to process a few other patients. To correct CD4 versus CD8 sorting errors, any sequence found in both subsets at a frequency ratio below 5:1 was removed. CDR3 nucleotide sequences shared between donor and recipient were removed because the origin of such sequences could not be assigned. Alloreactive clones required at least 2-fold expansion over unstimulated cells and minimum CFSE-low frequency of 0.002% (template counts) or 0.001% (read counts). Clones detected in sequenced pre-transplant spleen, lymph node, or MLR CFSE-low populations of the donor or recipient were defined as mappable. Cumulative frequency of alloreactive clones was calculated as a percentage of all sequences weighted by copy number. TCRdb carries this immuneACCESS record with in-frame sequences only. Its versions omit some clonotypes, under half of them owing to an unresolved V gene in the studies checked, with the rest unexplained. V and J calls and clone size are as listed in that table; D and trimming were resolved from the DNA. For this sample there are some 86,000 clones; approximately 90% appear just once. The biggest ten clones account for roughly 0.3% of the sample.

The sequencing used unstimulated CD4+ T cells sorted from spleen or lymph node cells, collected before transplant. The TCR comes from a human donor who was the organ donor for an intestinal transplant. The chain links TRBV6-5 with TRBJ2-1; 12 bases in the junction line up with TRBD2. The sequenced DNA: TGTGCCAGCAGTTCGACGACTAGCGGGAGCGGAAATGAGCAGTTCTTC. Its protein product is CASSSTTSGSGNEQFF.